The 30 T cell receptor beta chains reported below all come from one sample, sequenced in a study of OX40 agonist ivuxolimab in advanced cancers. The table came from immunoSEQ multiplex PCR; TCRdb's copy has only in-frame clones and leaves some out. The table has about 20,000 clones, roughly nine tenths seen once. Sample: CD4+ or CD8+ T cells sorted from blood, taken in a trial of the OX40 agonist ivuxolimab. Every receptor here comes from an adult with an advanced solid tumor such as melanoma, head and neck, liver or kidney cancer.

The chain carries TRBV20-1 and TRBJ2-7; no clear D gene. From germline, CDR1 is DFQATT and CDR2 SNEGSKA (reference sequence). The CDR3 has 11 amino acids. V lost 5 bases and J lost 2, with 7 bases in between. CDR3 amino acids: CSAEVTYEQYF. The CDR3 nucleotides read TGCAGTGCTGAGGTGACCTACGAGCAGTACTTC.

For this clone: The conserved closing phenylalanine or tryptophan is absent in this CDR3, likely reflecting a read error. The J gene is TRBJ2-3, the V gene TRBV7-9; 10 positions agree with TRBD2. CDR1 and CDR2 (germline): SEHNR, FQNEAQ (reference sequence). The CDR3 has 17 residues. DNA for the CDR3: TGCGCCAGCAGCCAAGATACTTTACTAGCGGGAAGAGATGCGCAGTATTAT. This gives the protein CASSQDTLLAGRDAQYY.

V is TRBV4-1 and J is TRBJ2-7; D tentatively fits TRBD1 or TRBD2 (5 bases each). Trimming stripped 1 base from V and 2 bases from J, with 12 bases between. The CDR3 spans 15 residues. Germline V CDR1 and CDR2: MGHRA, YSYEKL. CDR3 region: CASSQAGRRAYEQYF. For the CDR3, the DNA is TGCGCCAGCAGCCAAGCGGGACGGCGGGCCTACGAGCAGTACTTC.

The J gene is TRBJ2-5, the V gene TRBV5-1; D is possibly TRBD1 (6 bases). TRBJ2-7 explains the end of the DNA better; the J call may be wrong. Germline V gives CDR1 SGHRS, CDR2 YFSETQ. This CDR3 contains 14 residues. CDR3 in DNA: TGCGCCAGCAGCTCGACAGGTAGCACCTACGAGCAGTACTTC. It is translated as CASSSTGSTYEQYF.

The rearrangement joins TRBV7-3 to TRBJ2-3; 8 bases fit TRBD2. Per the germline V gene, CDR1 is SGHTA and CDR2 is FQGTGA. Trimming cost V 9 bases and J 3 bases; bases outside gene matches: 11. CDR3 length: 15 residues. CDR3 coding DNA: TGTGCCAGTGCCGGGCGGGAGGATCGTACAGATACGCAGTATTTT. This translates into CASAGREDRTDTQYF.

V usage is TRBV30 and J usage is TRBJ2-7; 7 bases are shared with TRBD1. This CDR3 comprises 12 residues. Germline V gene sequence: CDR1 GTSNPN, CDR2 SVGIG (reference sequence). V was pared by 7 bases and J by 2 bases, with 5 bases of the junction left unmatched. CDR3: CASRDRTYEQYF. Written as DNA, the CDR3 is TGTGCCTCCCGGGACAGAACCTACGAGCAGTACTTC.

The gene calls are TRBV5-1 and TRBJ2-1; 10 nucleotides match TRBD1. The germline V gene encodes CDR1 SGHRS and CDR2 YFSETQ. V dropped 4 bases and J dropped 8; count of bases not matched to a gene: 12. The CDR3 runs 16 residues. The CDR3 bases are TGCGCCAGCAGCCGGGGACAGGGGATTTCGGACGATGAGCAGTTCTTC. Protein product: CASSRGQGISDDEQFF.

CDR3 in amino acids: CASSSPGQSPYEQYF. In DNA, the CDR3 is TGTGCCAGCAGCTCCCCGGGACAGAGTCCCTACGAGCAGTACTTC. The chain joins TRBV5-4 to TRBJ2-7; the match to TRBD1 covers 7 bases. The ends lost 3 bases at V and 2 bases at J; junction bases unmatched: 8. Germline V gene lookup returns CDR1 SGHNT and CDR2 YYREEE (reference sequence). This CDR3 is built from 15 residues.

This sequence joins TRBV29-1 and TRBJ2-5; D may match TRBD1 or TRBD2 (5 bases each). This CDR3 has 11 amino acids. Germline assignment: CDR1 SQVTM and CDR2 ANQGSEA. With 4 bases removed from V and 4 bases from J, the gap between germline ends came to 7 bases. CDR3 sequence (DNA): TGCAGCGTTGCCGGGACAGAGACCCAGTACTTC. It yields the protein CSVAGTETQYF. The full variable domain, completed using reference TRBV29-1 and TRBJ2-5, is SAVISQKPSRDICQRGTSLTIQCQVDSQVTMMFWYRQQPGQSLTLIATANQGSEATYESGFVIDKFPISRPNLTFSTLTVSNMSPEDSSIYLCSVAGTETQYFGPGTRLLVL.

The chain links TRBV9 to TRBJ1-1, with D possibly TRBD1 on 5 matching bases. CDR1 is SGDLS, CDR2 YYNGEE, per germline. The V gene lost 3 bases and the J gene lost 3 bases, with 15 bases spanning the gap. The CDR3 runs 15 residues. CDR3: CASSAGTLGDTEAFF. For the CDR3, the DNA is TGTGCCAGCAGCGCCGGCACCCTGGGGGACACTGAAGCTTTCTTT.

This clone has just a few counts. The rearrangement uses TRBV18 and TRBJ2-7; D perhaps matches TRBD2 (6 bases). Germline V lookup: CDR1 KGHSH, CDR2 LQKENI. The CDR3 is 12 amino acids. Trimming took off 2 bases at V and 6 bases at J, with 8 bases between the two ends. The CDR3 bases are TGTGCCAGCTCACCAGAGGGAGGCGAGCAGTACTTC. This codes for CASSPEGGEQYF.

The chain carries TRBV2 and TRBJ2-1; 11 positions match TRBD1. CDR3 length: 16 residues. With 2 bases clipped from V and 5 bases from J, the junction kept 5 bases outside the gene matches. Germline V gene lookup returns CDR1 SNHLY and CDR2 FYNNEI. The CDR3 loop reads CASSEWGQGEDNEQFF. Here the CDR3 DNA reads TGTGCCAGCAGTGAATGGGGACAGGGGGAAGACAATGAGCAGTTCTTC.

This clone is categorized as medium-sized. The V gene is TRBV4-1, the J gene TRBJ1-2, with no clear D. V lost 1 base and J lost 4, with 16 bases in between. The CDR3 is made up of 16 amino acids. CDR1 is MGHRA, CDR2 YSYEKL, per germline. The CDR3 region has the DNA TGCGCCAGCAGCCAAGTTCCGGCACGCTACGGCTATGGCTACACCTTC. It codes for CASSQVPARYGYGYTF.

This sequence joins TRBV2 and TRBJ2-2, with D unclear. The germline CDR1 and CDR2 sequences are SNHLY and FYNNEI. The ends were cut back, 6 bases at V and 4 bases at J, with 15 bases in the middle. The CDR3 totals 15 residues. The DNA of the CDR3 is TGTGCCAGCAGGGCAGGACCTCAGGCCACCGGGGAGCTGTTTTTT. Encoded protein: CASRAGPQATGELFF.

The sample holds one count of this clone. J is TRBJ1-2 and V is TRBV25-1; 12 bases map to TRBD1. The V gene's germline CDR1 is MGHDK and CDR2 SYGVNS. Losses at the gene ends were 5 bases for V and 8 bases for J; bases not matched to a gene: 9. The CDR3 covers 15 residues. CDR3 protein: CASSRPGQGAIGYTF. In DNA, the CDR3 is TGTGCCAGCAGTCGCCCGGGACAGGGGGCGATCGGCTACACCTTC.

The rearrangement uses TRBV6-6 and TRBJ2-7; perhaps TRBD1 as D (5 bases). There are 14 residues in the CDR3. Germline V lookup: CDR1 MNHNY, CDR2 SVGAGI (reference sequence). V lost 6 bases, J lost 9 bases, and 21 bases lay in between. DNA for the CDR3: TGTGCCAGCAGGGACGCGACAGCTGGAAAAGGGCAGTACTTC. Translation: CASRDATAGKGQYF.

The V and J genes are TRBV21-1 and TRBJ2-7; the table's D call of TRBD1 was not tested on the DNA. TRBV21-1 counts as a pseudogene. CDR3 length: 16 residues. CDR3 protein: CASSKDPEDREYEQYF. The DNA of the CDR3 is TGTGCCAGCAGCAAAGATCCCGAGGACAGGGAGTACGAGCAGTACTTC.

The chain uses TRBV5-1 and TRBJ2-2; no definite D call. The V end lost 0 bases, the J end lost 2 bases, and 17 bases lay between the germline ends. The CDR3 has 18 residues. CDR1 and CDR2 (germline): SGHRS, YFSETQ. CDR3 protein: CASSLASGLYGNTGELFF. In DNA form, the CDR3 reads TGCGCCAGCAGCTTGGCCTCGGGTTTGTACGGAAACACCGGGGAGCTGTTTTTT.

The rearrangement links TRBV19 to TRBJ2-3; D perhaps matches TRBD1 (5 bases). CDR1 is LNHDA and CDR2 is SQIVND in the germline V gene (reference sequence). The CDR3 consists of 14 residues. Trimming cost V 6 bases and J 7 bases, with 17 bases left between them. The CDR3 is CASRDSGEKNTQYF. CDR3 DNA: TGTGCCAGTAGAGACAGTGGAGAAAAAAATACGCAGTATTTT.

The genes are TRBV10-3 and TRBJ2-4, with D tentatively TRBD1 or TRBD2 (5 bases each). The V gene's germline CDR1 is ENHRY and CDR2 SYGVKD. CDR3 length: 15 amino acids. Trimming stripped 1 base from V and 5 bases from J, with 12 bases between. CDR3 sequence: CAISEFWDGENIQYF. DNA for the CDR3: TGTGCCATCAGTGAGTTTTGGGACGGGGAAAACATTCAGTACTTC.

This clone was recorded once. The chain couples TRBV6-5 to TRBJ1-1; D may be TRBD1 (5 bases). V lost 7 bases to trimming and J lost 4 bases, with 16 bases between them. The CDR3 totals 14 residues. Germline lookup yields CDR1 MNHEY and CDR2 SVGAGI. The CDR3 here is CASIRDGWSTEAFF. The CDR3 coding sequence is TGTGCCAGCATACGGGACGGATGGAGCACTGAAGCTTTCTTT.

The chain carries TRBV30 and TRBJ1-1, with no clear D. The CDR3 is 11 amino acids. V lost 7 bases and J lost 1, with 7 bases in between. CDR1 and CDR2 from the germline V gene are GTSNPN and SVGIG (reference sequence). The CDR3 DNA reads TGTGCCTATTCACCGAACACTGAAGCTTTCTTT. Its translation is CAYSPNTEAFF.

This chain uses TRBV7-2 with TRBJ2-7; possibly TRBD1 or TRBD2 for D (5 bases each). V was cut by 5 bases and J by 0 bases, with 11 bases left in between. The CDR3 is 14 residues long. Per germline, CDR1 SGHTA and CDR2 FQGNSA. CDR3 coding DNA: TGTGCCAGCAGCCGGGACCGGACCTCCTACGAGCAGTACTTC. Protein: CASSRDRTSYEQYF.

The V gene is TRBV19, the J gene TRBJ2-7; weak D call: TRBD2 (5 bases). This CDR3 region has 13 residues. Germline V gene lookup returns CDR1 LNHDA and CDR2 SQIVND (reference sequence). Trimming took off 4 bases at V and 3 bases at J, with 10 bases between the two ends. CDR3: CASSTARDYEQYF. CDR3 DNA sequence: TGTGCCAGTAGTACCGCCCGGGACTACGAGCAGTACTTC.

This chain joins TRBV4-2 and TRBJ2-7, with D perhaps matching TRBD1 or TRBD2 (6 bases each). This CDR3 comprises 14 residues. Trimming removed 1 base at V and 3 bases at J, with 10 bases between. Looked up from germline, CDR1 is LGHNA and CDR2 is YNFKEQ. The chain's CDR3 is CASSQGGGGYEQYF. For the CDR3, the DNA is TGTGCCAGCAGCCAAGGAGGAGGGGGCTACGAGCAGTACTTC.

The chain links TRBV9 to TRBJ2-2, with D unresolved. Germline V gene data show CDR1 as SGDLS and CDR2 as YYNGEE. This CDR3 has 13 residues. V lost 2 bases and J lost 5, with 7 bases in between. CDR3 nucleotide sequence: TGTGCCAGCAGCGTGGACCTGACCGGGGAGCTGTTTTTT. Translation gives CASSVDLTGELFF. The entire variable domain, with the rest obtained from reference TRBV9 and TRBJ2-2, is as follows: DSGVTQTPKHLITATGQRVTLRCSPRSGDLSVYWYQQSLDQGLQFLIQYYNGEERAKGNILERFSAQQFPDLHSELNLSSLELGDSALYFCASSVDLTGELFFGEGSRLTVL.

The chain uses TRBV29-1 and TRBJ1-2, with a tentative D call TRBD1 (6 bases). Germline lookup yields CDR1 SQVTM and CDR2 ANQGSEA. The CDR3 length is 13 residues. Trimming left V 0 bases short and J 7 bases short, with 12 bases between. The CDR3 nucleotides are TGCAGCGTTGAAGATACAGGGAGGGGTGGCTACACCTTC. This codes for CSVEDTGRGGYTF.

Written as DNA, the CDR3 is TGTGCCAGCTGGGGGGCGGGGACGCCCTACAATGAGCAGTTCTTC. It encodes CASWGAGTPYNEQFF. This chain joins TRBV6-6 and TRBJ2-1, with D perhaps given as TRBD1 or TRBD2 (6 bases each). The CDR3 runs to 15 residues. Germline values: CDR1 MNHNY, CDR2 SVGAGI (reference sequence). V lost 8 bases and J 2 bases, leaving 16 bases between the germline ends.

The chain links TRBV9 to TRBJ2-1, with TRBD2 identical over 10 bases. Per the germline V gene, CDR1 is SGDLS and CDR2 is YYNGEE. V lost 4 bases to trimming and J lost 3 bases; unmatched junction nucleotides: 7. This CDR3 region has 16 residues. In DNA form, the CDR3 reads TGTGCCAGCAGCAACTTAGCGGGGGGCCTCTACAATGAGCAGTTCTTC. This translates into CASSNLAGGLYNEQFF. Variable domain in full (rest from reference TRBV9 and TRBJ2-1): DSGVTQTPKHLITATGQRVTLRCSPRSGDLSVYWYQQSLDQGLQFLIQYYNGEERAKGNILERFSAQQFPDLHSELNLSSLELGDSALYFCASSNLAGGLYNEQFFGPGTRLTVL.

The table lists this clone with a count of one. The V and J genes are TRBV5-8 and TRBJ2-3, with D hard to call. The germline V gene has CDR1 SGHTS and CDR2 YDEGEE. This CDR3 comprises 11 residues. V was shortened by 2 bases and J by 4 bases, with 2 bases between the two germline ends. CDR3 coding DNA: TGTGCCAGCAGCTTAGCAGATACGCAGTATTTT. It translates to CASSLADTQYF. The entire variable domain, with the rest obtained from reference TRBV5-8 and TRBJ2-3, is as follows: EAGVTQSPTHLIKTRGQQATLRCSPISGHTSVYWYQQALGLGLQFLLWYDEGEERNRGNFPPRFSGRQFPNYSSELNVNALELEDSALYLCASSLADTQYFGPGTRLTVL.